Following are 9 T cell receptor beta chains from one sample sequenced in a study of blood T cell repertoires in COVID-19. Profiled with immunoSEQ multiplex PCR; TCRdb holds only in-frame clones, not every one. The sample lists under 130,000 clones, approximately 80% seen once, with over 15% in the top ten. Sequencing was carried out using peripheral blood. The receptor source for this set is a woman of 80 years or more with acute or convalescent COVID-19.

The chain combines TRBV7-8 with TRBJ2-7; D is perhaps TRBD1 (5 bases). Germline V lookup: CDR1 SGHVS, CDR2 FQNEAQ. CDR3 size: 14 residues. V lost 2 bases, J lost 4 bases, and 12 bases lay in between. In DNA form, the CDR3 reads TGTGCCAGCAGCTTATATCAACAGGAGTACGAGCAGTACTTC. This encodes CASSLYQQEYEQYF.

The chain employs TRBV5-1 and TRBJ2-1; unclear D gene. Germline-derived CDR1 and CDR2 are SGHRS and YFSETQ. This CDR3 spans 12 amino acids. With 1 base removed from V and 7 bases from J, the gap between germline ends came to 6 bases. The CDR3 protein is CASSLRYNEQFF. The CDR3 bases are TGCGCCAGCAGCTTGCGGTATAATGAGCAGTTCTTC. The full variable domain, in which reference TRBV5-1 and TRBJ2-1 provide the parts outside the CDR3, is KAGVTQTPRYLIKTRGQQVTLSCSPISGHRSVSWYQQTPGQGLQFLFEYFSETQRNKGNFPGRFSGRQFSNSRSEMNVSTLELGDSALYLCASSLRYNEQFFGPGTRLTVL.

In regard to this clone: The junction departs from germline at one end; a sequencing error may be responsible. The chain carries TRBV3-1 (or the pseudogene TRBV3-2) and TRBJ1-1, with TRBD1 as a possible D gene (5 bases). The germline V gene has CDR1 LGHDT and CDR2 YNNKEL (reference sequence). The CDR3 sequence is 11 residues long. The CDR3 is CASSQVSRVLF. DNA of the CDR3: TGTGCCAGCAGCCAGGTGAGCAGGGTGTTGTTT.

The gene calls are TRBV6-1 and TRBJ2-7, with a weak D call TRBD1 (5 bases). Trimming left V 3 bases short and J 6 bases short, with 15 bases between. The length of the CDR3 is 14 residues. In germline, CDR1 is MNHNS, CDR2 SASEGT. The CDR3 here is CASSDTGSFGEQYV. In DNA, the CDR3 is TGTGCCAGCAGTGACACAGGATCCTTCGGCGAGCAGTACGTC.

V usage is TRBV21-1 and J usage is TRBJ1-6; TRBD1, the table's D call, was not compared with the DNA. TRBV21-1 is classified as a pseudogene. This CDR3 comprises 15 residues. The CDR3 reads CASSKQGAYNSPLHF. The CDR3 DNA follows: TGTGCCAGCAGCAAACAGGGGGCCTATAATTCACCCCTCCACTTT.

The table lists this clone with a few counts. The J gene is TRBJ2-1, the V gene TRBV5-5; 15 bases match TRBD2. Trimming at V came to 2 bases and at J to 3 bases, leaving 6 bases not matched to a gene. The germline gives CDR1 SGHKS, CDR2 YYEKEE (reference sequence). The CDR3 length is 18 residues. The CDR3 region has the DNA TGTGCCAGCAGCTTTGGACTAGCGGGAGGGCTAAACTACAATGAGCAGTTCTTC. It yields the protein CASSFGLAGGLNYNEQFF.

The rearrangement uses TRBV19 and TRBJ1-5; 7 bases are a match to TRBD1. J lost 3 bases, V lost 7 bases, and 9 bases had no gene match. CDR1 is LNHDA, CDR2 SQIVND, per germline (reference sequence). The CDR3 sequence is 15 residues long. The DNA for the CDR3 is TGTGCCAGTACAGACAGAGGGGGCTACAATCAGCCCCAGCATTTT. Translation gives CASTDRGGYNQPQHF.

CDR3 protein: CASSQGHDTEAFF. CDR3 DNA sequence: TGTGCCAGCTCACAGGGACACGACACTGAAGCTTTCTTT. This sequence joins TRBV18 and TRBJ1-1, with a tentative D call TRBD1 (6 bases). The CDR3 length is 13 residues. Germline-derived CDR1 and CDR2 are KGHSH and LQKENI. V lost 4 bases, J lost 3 bases, and 9 bases lay in between.

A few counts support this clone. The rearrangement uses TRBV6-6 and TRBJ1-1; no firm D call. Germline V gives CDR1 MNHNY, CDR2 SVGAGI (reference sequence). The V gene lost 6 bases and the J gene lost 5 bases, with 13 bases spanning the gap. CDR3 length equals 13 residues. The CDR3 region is CASSLEGWTEAFF. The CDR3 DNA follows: TGTGCCAGCAGCCTGGAGGGTTGGACTGAAGCTTTCTTT.